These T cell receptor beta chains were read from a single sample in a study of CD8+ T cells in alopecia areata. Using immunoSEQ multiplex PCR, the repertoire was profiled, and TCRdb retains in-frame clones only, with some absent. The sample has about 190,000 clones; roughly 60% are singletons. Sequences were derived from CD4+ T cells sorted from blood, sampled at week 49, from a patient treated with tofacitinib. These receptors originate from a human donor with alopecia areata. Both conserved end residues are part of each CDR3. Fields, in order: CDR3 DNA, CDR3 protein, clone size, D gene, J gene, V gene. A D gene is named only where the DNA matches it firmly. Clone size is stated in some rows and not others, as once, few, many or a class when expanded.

CDR3nt: TGCAGCGTCCGGGGTACAGGGGGCCACGAGCAGTACTTC; CDR3aa: CSVRGTGGHEQYF; abundance: few; d_gene: TRBD1; j_gene: TRBJ2-7; v_gene: TRBV29-1
CDR3nt: TGTGCCAGCAGCGTATCCACCCTGAGGAACAGGGGATCCTGGACCGGGGAGCTGTTTTTT; CDR3aa: CASSVSTLRNRGSWTGELFF; abundance: few; d_gene: TRBD1; j_gene: TRBJ2-2; v_gene: TRBV9
CDR3nt: TGCAGCGTTGTGGTTTCGGGACAAAACTATGGCTACACCTTC; CDR3aa: CSVVVSGQNYGYTF; abundance: NA; d_gene: NA; j_gene: TRBJ1-2; v_gene: TRBV29-1
CDR3nt: TGCGCCAGCAGCTTAGGCACAGGGGGCGCAGGGGAGACCCAGTACTTC; CDR3aa: CASSLGTGGAGETQYF; abundance: NA; d_gene: TRBD1; j_gene: TRBJ2-5; v_gene: TRBV5-1
CDR3nt: TGCAGCGCGGGAGGACAGGGGACTAACACTGAAGCTTTCTTT; CDR3aa: CSAGGQGTNTEAFF; abundance: once; d_gene: TRBD1; j_gene: TRBJ1-1; v_gene: TRBV29-1
CDR3nt: TGCGCCAGCAGCTTGGCCGGGATGGATGGCTACACCTTC; CDR3aa: CASSLAGMDGYTF; abundance: NA; d_gene: NA; j_gene: TRBJ1-2; v_gene: TRBV5-1
CDR3nt: TGTGCCTGGAGTGTCCCGGGACAGGGTGGCGAAAAACTGTTTTTT; CDR3aa: CAWSVPGQGGEKLFF; abundance: NA; d_gene: TRBD1; j_gene: TRBJ1-4; v_gene: TRBV30
CDR3nt: TGTGCCGGCGACAGGGGGCTCAGGGATGGCTACACCTTC; CDR3aa: CAGDRGLRDGYTF; abundance: NA; d_gene: TRBD1; j_gene: TRBJ1-2; v_gene: TRBV30
CDR3nt: TGCAGCGTTGGACTGTCGAGGGATAGCAATCAGCCCCAGCATTTT; CDR3aa: CSVGLSRDSNQPQHF; abundance: NA; d_gene: NA; j_gene: TRBJ1-5; v_gene: TRBV29-1
CDR3nt: TGTGCCAGCAGCCCCCGGGGACCAGATACGCAGTATTTT; CDR3aa: CASSPRGPDTQYF; abundance: few; d_gene: NA; j_gene: TRBJ2-3; v_gene: TRBV7-2
CDR3nt: TGTGCCACCAGCAGAGGCATGAACACTGAAGCTTTCTTT; CDR3aa: CATSRGMNTEAFF; abundance: NA; d_gene: NA; j_gene: TRBJ1-1; v_gene: TRBV15
CDR3nt: TGTGCCTGGGCTAGGGGGGGGACAGATACGCAGTATTTT; CDR3aa: CAWARGGTDTQYF; abundance: NA; d_gene: NA; j_gene: TRBJ2-3; v_gene: TRBV30
CDR3nt: TGTGCCTGGAGTAAAAGCAATCAGCCCCAGCATTTT; CDR3aa: CAWSKSNQPQHF; abundance: NA; d_gene: NA; j_gene: TRBJ1-5; v_gene: TRBV30
CDR3nt: TGTGCCAGCTCACTTGGCGCGGATACGCAGTATTTT; CDR3aa: CASSLGADTQYF; abundance: NA; d_gene: NA; j_gene: TRBJ2-3; v_gene: TRBV18
CDR3nt: TGCAGCGTTTTGGGACAGGCACCAGGCTACGAGCAGTACTTC; CDR3aa: CSVLGQAPGYEQYF; abundance: NA; d_gene: TRBD1; j_gene: TRBJ2-7; v_gene: TRBV29-1
CDR3nt: TGTGCCAGCAGTGAAGGGGGTCCATATGAAAAACTGTTTTTT; CDR3aa: CASSEGGPYEKLFF; abundance: NA; d_gene: NA; j_gene: TRBJ1-4; v_gene: TRBV25-1
CDR3nt: TGTGCCAGCAGTTTTGGCCCCGGGAATACTGAAGCTTTCTTT; CDR3aa: CASSFGPGNTEAFF; abundance: NA; d_gene: NA; j_gene: TRBJ1-1; v_gene: TRBV28
CDR3nt: TGTGCCTGGAGTGTAGGTCAGAAGTCCAGCTATGGCTACACCTTC; CDR3aa: CAWSVGQKSSYGYTF; abundance: NA; d_gene: NA; j_gene: TRBJ1-2; v_gene: TRBV30
CDR3nt: TGCGCCAGCAGCCAGGACATAGCATACAATGAGCAGTTCTTC; CDR3aa: CASSQDIAYNEQFF; abundance: once; d_gene: NA; j_gene: TRBJ2-1; v_gene: TRBV4-1
CDR3nt: TGCAGCGTTGAAGATCTCCGGTATAATGAAAAACTGTTTTTT; CDR3aa: CSVEDLRYNEKLFF; abundance: NA; d_gene: NA; j_gene: TRBJ1-4; v_gene: TRBV29-1
CDR3nt: TGCGCCAGCAGTGAAGGTCAGGGAAGAGGAGAGACCCAGTACTTC; CDR3aa: CASSEGQGRGETQYF; abundance: NA; d_gene: NA; j_gene: TRBJ2-5; v_gene: TRBV10-2
CDR3nt: TGTGCCAGCAAAACGACGGCGGATACAACTAATGAAAAACTGTTTTTT; CDR3aa: CASKTTADTTNEKLFF; abundance: NA; d_gene: NA; j_gene: TRBJ1-4; v_gene: TRBV27
CDR3nt: TGCAGCGCTGTGGGACAGGGCTACGAGCAGTACTTC; CDR3aa: CSAVGQGYEQYF; abundance: many; d_gene: TRBD1; j_gene: TRBJ2-7; v_gene: TRBV29-1
CDR3nt: TGCGCCAGCAGCCGGTTGACAAATTCCTACGAGCAGTACTTC; CDR3aa: CASSRLTNSYEQYF; abundance: NA; d_gene: NA; j_gene: TRBJ2-7; v_gene: TRBV5-1
CDR3nt: TGCAGCGTTGGGGGGCTTGGGGATCAGCCCCAGCATTTT; CDR3aa: CSVGGLGDQPQHF; abundance: NA; d_gene: NA; j_gene: TRBJ1-5; v_gene: TRBV29-1
CDR3nt: TGCAGCGTTCGACAGGGGGCGCGGACTGAAGCTTTCTTT; CDR3aa: CSVRQGARTEAFF; abundance: NA; d_gene: TRBD1; j_gene: TRBJ1-1; v_gene: TRBV29-1
CDR3nt: TGTGCCTGGAGTATAATGCAGGGAGTCTACGAGCAGTACTTC; CDR3aa: CAWSIMQGVYEQYF; abundance: NA; d_gene: NA; j_gene: TRBJ2-7; v_gene: TRBV30
CDR3nt: TGTGCCAGTAGTATTTACGTTGGCGCGTTGGAACTGTTTTTT; CDR3aa: CASSIYVGALELFF; abundance: few; d_gene: NA; j_gene: TRBJ1-4; v_gene: TRBV19
CDR3nt: TGTGCCAGCAGCGTAGATGGGACAGGGGGCCTCCGAGAGACCCAGTACTTC; CDR3aa: CASSVDGTGGLRETQYF; abundance: NA; d_gene: TRBD1; j_gene: TRBJ2-5; v_gene: TRBV9
CDR3nt: TGCGCCAGCAGCTCAGGGGAACCCGAAGCTTTCTTT; CDR3aa: CASSSGEPEAFF; abundance: NA; d_gene: NA; j_gene: TRBJ1-1; v_gene: TRBV5-1
CDR3nt: TGCAGCGTCGTAATCCGAGGACAGGGACCAGATACGCAGTATTTT; CDR3aa: CSVVIRGQGPDTQYF; abundance: few; d_gene: TRBD1; j_gene: TRBJ2-3; v_gene: TRBV29-1
CDR3nt: TGTGCCAGCACACCAGCGGGGGGGGAAGATACGCAGTATTTT; CDR3aa: CASTPAGGEDTQYF; abundance: NA; d_gene: TRBD2; j_gene: TRBJ2-3; v_gene: TRBV27
CDR3nt: TGTGCCATCAGTGTGCCCCCAGGGGAAGATACGCAGTATTTT; CDR3aa: CAISVPPGEDTQYF; abundance: NA; d_gene: NA; j_gene: TRBJ2-3; v_gene: TRBV10-3
CDR3nt: TGTGCCATCAGTAAGGAGACTAACTATGGCTACACCTTC; CDR3aa: CAISKETNYGYTF; abundance: few; d_gene: NA; j_gene: TRBJ1-2; v_gene: TRBV10-3
CDR3nt: TGTGCCAGCAGCGGAACCGGGACAGGGGGCTATGGCTACACCTTC; CDR3aa: CASSGTGTGGYGYTF; abundance: NA; d_gene: TRBD1; j_gene: TRBJ1-2; v_gene: TRBV9
CDR3nt: TGCAGCGTTGAGCACACAGGGAACTATGGCTACACCTTC; CDR3aa: CSVEHTGNYGYTF; abundance: NA; d_gene: NA; j_gene: TRBJ1-2; v_gene: TRBV29-1
CDR3nt: TGTGCCAGCAGTTCATCGCCAGTCGGGGCTATTAGTCGGAATGGCTACACCTTC; CDR3aa: CASSSSPVGAISRNGYTF; abundance: NA; d_gene: NA; j_gene: TRBJ1-2; v_gene: TRBV27